This TCR beta chain appears in the sequencing data of a study of CD8+CD57+ T cells in acquired aplastic anemia (dated by TCRdb to 2016 to 2019). At the level of the whole study: A mean of around 3.3 ug of DNA, ranging from roughly 0.2 to 30 ug, was extracted from sorted CD4+ and CD8+ cells. An average of approximately 10 million reads for CD4+ cells and roughly 12 million reads for CD8+ cells was obtained from healthy donor samples.

TCR repertoires of sorted CD4+ and CD8+ blood T cells from severe aplastic anemia patients and healthy subjects were deep-sequenced in the study. Ficoll-Paque density gradient centrifugation was used to isolate peripheral blood mononuclear cells. Before DNA extraction, CD4+ and CD8+ T cells were sorted by FACS or by magnetic beads. This clonotype was observed many times. Its antigen is still unknown. No clone much larger than this one lies a single base away; base qualities are absent. Results and caveats for the whole study, not just this receptor: About 30 CD8+ CDR3 sequences were found in both patients and controls but appeared to be highly expressed in patients and within the immunodominant clones of the patients. CD8+ Simpson's diversity did not differ significantly between patients and healthy controls (P=0.060).

TCR beta VDJ combination and CDR3 sequence profiling used genomic DNA as the template. An Illumina HiSeq 2000 was the platform used for TCR repertoire sequencing. The paper's processing steps were these. Repertoire assessment relied on Simpson's diversity index, CDR3 size and DJ length profiles, and TRBV/TRBJ rearrangement plots. The most abundant DNA sequence in the deep sequencing data was taken as the immunodominant clone. CDR3 amino acid sequences were checked for sharing across subjects and were also compared against the VDJdb database and published repertoires. TCRdb reprocessed the public reads (quality trimming at Q25 with fastp, clone calling with MiXCR) and kept in-frame beta chains. Rows with a matching CDR3 protein are joined into one entry that keeps the most common DNA and genes. The V and J calls, along with clone size, are taken from TCRdb and not from the paper's own processing. The sample includes 200,000 to 250,000 distinct CDR3 sequences, with approximately 35% observed a single time. Roughly 1.1% of the sample is taken by the ten largest.

Including the terminal cysteine and phenylalanine, the CDR3 comprises 14 residues. The retained sequence is limited to the CDR3, 42 bases, with the frame set at the first base. CDR1 and CDR2 were assigned from the germline V gene as SGHRS and YFSETQ. V gives up 0 bases and J gives up 6 bases, and the segment between their germline ends measures 12 bases. Sequencing input: sorted CD4+, CD8+, or CD8+CD57+ T cells (not recorded which) from PBMCs. The receptor was isolated from a human donor in good health, serving as a control. This sequence uses TRBV5-1 and TRBJ1-2, with the D gene not clear enough to name. The encoded CDR3 is CASSLGHATNGYTF. The sequenced DNA: TGCGCCAGCAGCTTGGGACACGCAACGAATGGCTACACCTTC. The CDR3, completed at both ends by the reference TRBV5-1 and TRBJ1-2 genes, gives the full variable domain KAGVTQTPRYLIKTRGQQVTLSCSPISGHRSVSWYQQTPGQGLQFLFEYFSETQRNKGNFPGRFSGRQFSNSRSEMNVSTLELGDSALYLCASSLGHATNGYTFGSGTRLTVV.